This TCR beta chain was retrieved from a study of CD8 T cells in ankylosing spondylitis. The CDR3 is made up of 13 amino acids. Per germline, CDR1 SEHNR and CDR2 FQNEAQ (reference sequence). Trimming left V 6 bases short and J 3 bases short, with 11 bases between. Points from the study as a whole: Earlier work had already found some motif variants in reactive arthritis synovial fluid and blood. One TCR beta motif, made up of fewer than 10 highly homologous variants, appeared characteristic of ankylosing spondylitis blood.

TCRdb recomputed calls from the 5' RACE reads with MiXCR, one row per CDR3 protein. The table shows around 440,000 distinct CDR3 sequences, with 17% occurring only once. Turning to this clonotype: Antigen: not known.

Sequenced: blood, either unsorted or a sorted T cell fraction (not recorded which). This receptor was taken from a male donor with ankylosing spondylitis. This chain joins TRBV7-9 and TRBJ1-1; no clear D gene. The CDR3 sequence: CASRSSGYTEAFF. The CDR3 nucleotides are TGTGCCAGCAGAAGTTCTGGTTACACTGAAGCTTTCTTT.